The 9 T cell receptor beta chains given below trace back to one sample, sequenced in a study of OX40 agonist ivuxolimab in advanced cancers. The table came from immunoSEQ multiplex PCR; TCRdb's copy has only in-frame clones and leaves some out. The repertoire includes 30,000 to 40,000 clones, more than 70% of them detected once, and around 39% sits in the top ten. Sample: CD4+ or CD8+ T cells sorted from blood, taken in a trial of the OX40 agonist ivuxolimab. Receptors originate from an adult with an advanced solid tumor such as melanoma, head and neck, liver or kidney cancer.

The chain uses TRBV27 and TRBJ2-5; D tentatively fits TRBD1 or TRBD2 (6 bases each). This CDR3 has 14 amino acids. Germline V gene sequence: CDR1 MNHEY, CDR2 SMNVEV (reference sequence). Between the trimmed V and J ends, which lost 3 bases and 6 bases, there was a span of 14 bases. Here the CDR3 reads CASSFVWGAKTQYF. CDR3 in DNA: TGTGCCAGCAGTTTCGTGTGGGGGGCAAAGACCCAGTACTTC.

V gene TRBV28 combines with J gene TRBJ1-5; no clear D. V lost 1 base and J 4 bases, leaving 14 bases between the germline ends. Germline CDR1 and CDR2: MDHEN and SYDVKM. The CDR3 covers 16 residues. The CDR3 region has the DNA TGTGCCAGCAGTTTATCGGTGGGGTTGAGGAATCAGCCCCAGCATTTT. Translation: CASSLSVGLRNQPQHF. The full variable domain, completed using reference TRBV28 and TRBJ1-5, is DVKVTQSSRYLVKRTGEKVFLECVQDMDHENMFWYRQDPGLGLRLIYFSYDVKMKEKGDIPEGYSVSREKKERFSLILESASTNQTSMYLCASSLSVGLRNQPQHFGDGTRLSIL.

The rearrangement links TRBV5-6 to TRBJ1-1; TRBD1 is a possible D gene (5 bases). The CDR3 is 16 amino acids. From germline, CDR1 is SGHDT and CDR2 YYEEEE. Trimming took off 0 bases at V and 3 bases at J, with 15 bases between the two ends. The CDR3 protein is CASSLAPGFVDTEAFF. CDR3 bases: TGTGCCAGCAGCTTGGCCCCAGGGTTTGTGGACACTGAAGCTTTCTTT. Together with reference TRBV5-6 and TRBJ1-1, the CDR3 gives the full variable domain: DAGVTQSPTHLIKTRGQQVTLRCSPKSGHDTVSWYQQALGQGPQFIFQYYEEEERQRGNFPDRFSGHQFPNYSSELNVNALLLGDSALYLCASSLAPGFVDTEAFFGQGTRLTVV.

The J gene is TRBJ1-1, the V gene TRBV20-1; D is ambiguous. V lost 2 bases and J 0 bases, leaving 1 base between the germline ends. Per the germline V gene, CDR1 is DFQATT and CDR2 is SNEGSKA (reference sequence). There are 11 residues in the CDR3. CDR3 bases: TGCAGTGCTAGACTGAACACTGAAGCTTTCTTT. Its translation is CSARLNTEAFF.

The CDR3 reads CASSFRRNTEAFF. CDR3 DNA: TGTGCCAGCAGCTTCCGGAGGAACACTGAAGCTTTCTTT. The V and J genes are TRBV5-4 and TRBJ1-1; D gene unclear. V was trimmed by 2 bases and J by 1 base, leaving 6 bases between them. Germline-derived CDR1 and CDR2 are SGHNT and YYREEE (reference sequence). This CDR3 comprises 13 residues. Complete variable domain (other parts from reference TRBV5-4 and TRBJ1-1): ETGVTQSPTHLIKTRGQQVTLRCSSQSGHNTVSWYQQALGQGPQFIFQYYREEENGRGNFPPRFSGLQFPNYSSELNVNALELDDSALYLCASSFRRNTEAFFGQGTRLTVV.

V is TRBV5-4 and J is TRBJ2-1, with D possibly being TRBD2 (7 bases). Trimming left V 0 bases short and J 8 bases short, with 21 bases between. The germline gives CDR1 SGHNT, CDR2 YYREEE (reference sequence). The CDR3 sequence is 17 residues long. In DNA form, the CDR3 reads TGTGCCAGCAGCTTGGTCGGGGGGCTTATGTCAGGCGATGAGCAGTTCTTC. Amino acid sequence: CASSLVGGLMSGDEQFF. The whole variable domain, remainder taken from reference TRBV5-4 and TRBJ2-1, is ETGVTQSPTHLIKTRGQQVTLRCSSQSGHNTVSWYQQALGQGPQFIFQYYREEENGRGNFPPRFSGLQFPNYSSELNVNALELDDSALYLCASSLVGGLMSGDEQFFGPGTRLTVL.

This clone was recorded once. The CDR3 region is CASSLPLKLAGPSTGELFF. For the CDR3, the DNA is TGTGCCAGCAGCTTACCCCTCAAACTAGCGGGACCCAGCACCGGGGAGCTGTTTTTT. V is TRBV11-2 and J is TRBJ2-2; 10 positions agree with TRBD2. This CDR3 is built from 19 residues. Germline V CDR1 and CDR2: SGHAT, FQNNGV. The J segment lost 4 bases and the V segment lost 2 bases, leaving 13 bases of the junction unmatched.

V and J are TRBV27 and TRBJ2-7, with a weak D call TRBD2 (6 bases). Germline V lookup: CDR1 MNHEY, CDR2 SMNVEV (reference sequence). The CDR3 sequence is 14 residues long. V was pared by 10 bases and J by 2 bases, with 18 bases between. CDR3 sequence: CATGRGTDTYEQYF. As DNA, the CDR3 is TGTGCCACCGGCCGCGGGACTGACACCTACGAGCAGTACTTC.

J is TRBJ1-5 and V is TRBV19; D is uncertain. This CDR3 has 16 residues. Looked up from germline, CDR1 is LNHDA and CDR2 is SQIVND (reference sequence). The V and J ends lost 1 base and 5 bases respectively, with 15 bases between them. The CDR3 DNA follows: TGTGCCAGTAGTATAGGGGGTACGGCAAATTATCAGCCCCAGCATTTT. It translates to CASSIGGTANYQPQHF.